The 5 T cell receptor beta chains presented below share a single source sample, sequenced in a study of breast tumors, draining lymph nodes, adjacent tissues. TCRdb reprocessed the multiplex PCR reads via MiXCR and lists one record per CDR3 protein. Found here are roughly 80,000 distinct CDR3 sequences, roughly 19% of them singletons; the top ten hold about 2.5%. Breast cancer patients provided tissue from their axillary draining lymph nodes. Sequenced sample: axillary lymph node tissue. The receptors originated from a female donor with breast cancer. Some clones in this sample may be carry-over from other donors' samples.

This clonotype was counted many times. The chain links TRBV6-5 to TRBJ2-5; 7 positions agree with TRBD1. Trimming cost V 0 bases and J 2 bases; bases outside gene matches: 3. The CDR3 sequence is 15 residues long. Germline V lookup: CDR1 MNHEY, CDR2 SVGAGI. CDR3 coding DNA: TGTGCCAGCAGTTACTCACCGACAGGGCAAGAGACCCAGTACTTC. Encoded protein: CASSYSPTGQETQYF.

This clonotype was seen ten or more times. V and J are TRBV6-1 and TRBJ2-1; 14 nucleotides match TRBD2. V gave up 8 bases and J gave up 0 bases; unmatched junction bases: 9. The CDR3 is 18 amino acids. Germline V gene data show CDR1 as MNHNS and CDR2 as SASEGT. CDR3 in DNA: TGTGCCAGCCGAAGACTAGCGGGAGGGCTGGGCTCCTACAATGAGCAGTTCTTC. Encoded protein: CASRRLAGGLGSYNEQFF.

This clonotype was counted at least ten times. The chain uses TRBV2 and TRBJ2-6, with 7 bases identical to TRBD1. This CDR3 contains 15 residues. The ends lost 6 bases at V and 4 bases at J; junction bases unmatched: 6. Germline CDR1 reads SNHLY; CDR2 reads FYNNEI. The CDR3, as DNA: TGTGCCAGCAGGGACAGGACTCTCGGGGCCAACGTCCTGACTTTC. It codes for CASRDRTLGANVLTF.

There are many counts of this clonotype. CDR3 protein: CASKGTSGRALHEQFF. As DNA, the CDR3 is TGTGCCAGCAAAGGGACTAGCGGGAGGGCCTTGCATGAGCAGTTCTTC. The chain joins TRBV2 to TRBJ2-1; 16 bases fit TRBD2. V was clipped by 7 bases and J by 8 bases; unmatched bases: 8. The CDR3 has 16 amino acids. The germline V gene has CDR1 SNHLY and CDR2 FYNNEI.

This clonotype was observed many times. The chain joins TRBV20-1 to TRBJ2-7, with TRBD2 matching 8 bases. The CDR3 has 14 residues. The V and J ends lost 6 bases and 0 bases, in that order; junction bases with no gene match: 7. Germline CDR1 is DFQATT and CDR2 is SNEGSKA (reference sequence). CDR3 coding DNA: TGCAGTGCGACTACAACTAGCGGCTCCTACGAGCAGTACTTC. It is translated as CSATTTSGSYEQYF.